Following are 30 T cell receptor beta chains from one sample sequenced in a study of T cells in Graves' hyperthyroidism and ophthalmopathy. Authors of the study amplified TCR beta CDR3 regions from RNA transcripts. Carried out on the TCR CDR3, a first-round RT-PCR used the HTBI primer set. TCRdb reprocessed the multiplex PCR reads with MiXCR, giving one entry per CDR3 protein. The data show 450,000 to 650,000 distinct CDR3 sequences, with 12% to 15% seen just once and 7.1% held by the top ten. Source material: blood. The receptors stem from a woman aged 18-35 years with Graves' ophthalmopathy.

This clonotype appeared many times. The V and J genes are TRBV11-2 and TRBJ1-1, with D hard to call. The V gene's germline CDR1 is SGHAT and CDR2 FQNNGV. The CDR3 has 12 residues. Between the trimmed V and J ends, which lost 0 bases and 11 bases, there was a span of 10 bases. CDR3 amino acids: CASSLDSPLAFF. The DNA for the CDR3 is TGTGCCAGCAGCTTAGATAGTCCCTTGGCTTTCTTT.

This clonotype was detected many times. This chain links TRBV9 with TRBJ2-3; D perhaps matches TRBD2 (5 bases). The germline gives CDR1 SGDLS, CDR2 YYNGEE. The CDR3 extends over 15 amino acids. V lost 4 bases and J 2 bases, leaving 14 bases between the germline ends. The CDR3 sequence is CASSPLRASTDTQYF. CDR3 nucleotide sequence: TGTGCCAGCAGCCCGTTGAGGGCTTCCACAGATACGCAGTATTTT.

This clonotype was recorded at least ten times. The V and J genes are TRBV2 and TRBJ2-3; D is unresolved. Germline V lookup: CDR1 SNHLY, CDR2 FYNNEI. Trimming took off 7 bases at V and 6 bases at J, with 17 bases between the two ends. This CDR3 has 14 residues. CDR3 sequence reads: CASIPGSKADTQYF. The CDR3 DNA reads TGTGCCAGCATTCCCGGCTCCAAGGCGGATACGCAGTATTTT.

This clonotype was counted between two and nine times. V gene TRBV3-1 combines with J gene TRBJ1-2; D gene uncertain. CDR3 length equals 14 residues. The V end lost 4 bases, the J end lost 1 base, and 10 bases lay between the germline ends. Germline CDR1 reads LGHDT; CDR2 reads YNNKEL (reference sequence). The CDR3 sequence: CASSLRASNYGYTF. The CDR3 DNA reads TGTGCCAGCAGCCTCCGAGCGAGTAACTATGGCTACACCTTC.

This clonotype occurred many times. The chain uses TRBV28 and TRBJ2-7; TRBD2 aligns across 11 bases. CDR3 length equals 14 residues. Germline V gene sequence: CDR1 MDHEN, CDR2 SYDVKM. V lost 7 bases, J lost 4 bases, and 6 bases stayed unmatched. CDR3 amino acids: CASTRGTSGYEQYF. The CDR3 DNA sequence: TGTGCCAGCACCCGCGGGACTAGCGGTTACGAGCAGTACTTC.

This clonotype has ten or more counts. The chain links TRBV2 to TRBJ1-1; 7 bases fit TRBD1. The CDR3 has 17 residues. Germline V gene sequence: CDR1 SNHLY, CDR2 FYNNEI. Trimming cost V 3 bases and J 1 base; bases outside gene matches: 11. The CDR3 sequence is CASSEGLKGARNTEAFF. CDR3 DNA sequence: TGTGCCAGCAGTGAGGGGTTGAAGGGGGCAAGGAACACTGAAGCTTTCTTT.

The gene calls are TRBV6-2 or TRBV6-3 and TRBJ2-2, with D perhaps matching TRBD1 (6 bases). V lost 0 bases to trimming and J lost 8 bases, with 13 bases between them. The CDR3 is 15 residues long. Germline assignment: CDR1 MNHEY and CDR2 SVGEGT. The CDR3 region is CASSYSVQGLGELFF. The CDR3 DNA follows: TGTGCCAGCAGTTACTCGGTGCAGGGGTTGGGGGAGCTGTTTTTT.

This clonotype has more than one count but fewer than ten. The V gene is TRBV7-3, the J gene TRBJ2-5, with TRBD1 matching over 7 bases. Losses at the gene ends were 2 bases for V and 4 bases for J; bases not matched to a gene: 10. CDR1 and CDR2 from the germline V gene are SGHTA and FQGTGA. This CDR3 region has 16 residues. CDR3 bases: TGTGCCAGCAGCTTAGGGCAGGGGGTGATGGGAGAGACCCAGTACTTC. This encodes CASSLGQGVMGETQYF.

In this sample, this clonotype turned up many times. V is TRBV12-3 or TRBV12-4 and J is TRBJ2-1; D call uncertain. CDR3 length equals 16 residues. The V end lost 2 bases, the J end lost 5 bases, and 16 bases lay between the germline ends. The CDR3, as DNA: TGTGCCAGCAGTTTACTTGAGTGGAGCAACGACAATGAGCAGTTCTTC. Translation: CASSLLEWSNDNEQFF.

The sample holds many counts of this clonotype. V usage is TRBV12-3 or TRBV12-4 and J usage is TRBJ2-3; 7 bases line up with TRBD2. V was pared by 6 bases and J by 3 bases, with 6 bases of the junction left unmatched. CDR3 length: 14 amino acids. The chain's CDR3 is CASRRTSRTDTQYF. The DNA for the CDR3 is TGTGCCAGCAGGAGGACTAGTAGGACAGATACGCAGTATTTT.

In this sample, this clonotype turned up many times. This rearrangement joins TRBV2 to TRBJ1-1, with a tentative D call TRBD1 (5 bases). Trimming took off 6 bases at V and 1 base at J, with 12 bases between the two ends. Germline CDR1 and CDR2: SNHLY and FYNNEI. This CDR3 is built from 14 residues. CDR3 residues: CASRGMRGNTEAFF. The CDR3 bases are TGTGCCAGCAGGGGCATGAGGGGGAACACTGAAGCTTTCTTT.

Regarding this clonotype: The junction differs from germline at one of its ends, possibly a read error. V and J are TRBV4-1 and TRBJ1-4; D is undetermined. There are 15 residues in the CDR3. Germline V CDR1 and CDR2: MGHRA, YSYEKL. CDR3: CASSQDERANEKLFF. In nucleotides, the CDR3 is TGTGCCAGCAGCCAAGATGAAAGGGCTAATGAAAAACTGTTTTTT.

V usage is TRBV4-1 and J usage is TRBJ2-7, with D maybe TRBD2 (5 bases). The CDR3 runs to 16 residues. The germline gives CDR1 MGHRA, CDR2 YSYEKL. V was cut by 4 bases and J by 2 bases, with 18 bases left in between. CDR3 sequence reads: CASSPRPGGLAYEQYF. The CDR3 DNA sequence: TGCGCCAGCAGCCCCCGACCAGGAGGCCTCGCCTACGAGCAGTACTTC.

This clonotype was counted many times. The chain uses TRBV27 and TRBJ2-7, with TRBD1 matching over 7 bases. Looked up from germline, CDR1 is MNHEY and CDR2 is SMNVEV (reference sequence). This CDR3 comprises 17 residues. Trimming at V came to 4 bases and at J to 2 bases, leaving 14 bases not matched to a gene. The CDR3 sequence is CASSSILRDSGTYEQYF. The CDR3 DNA is TGTGCCAGCAGTTCAATACTCCGGGACAGTGGAACCTACGAGCAGTACTTC.

This clonotype was counted ten times or more. This rearrangement joins TRBV6-2 or TRBV6-3 to TRBJ2-5; the match to TRBD2 covers 11 bases. J gave up 2 bases and V 4 bases, and 6 bases lay outside the gene matches. The CDR3 has 16 residues. Germline V gene data show CDR1 as MNHEY and CDR2 as SVGEGT. Here the CDR3 DNA reads TGTGCCAGCAGTTGGCCCCTAGCGGGAGGACAAGAGACCCAGTACTTC. This encodes CASSWPLAGGQETQYF.

This clonotype has at least ten counts. This chain links TRBV28 with TRBJ2-1, with TRBD1 as a possible D gene (5 bases). Germline CDR1 and CDR2: MDHEN and SYDVKM. The CDR3 runs to 14 residues. With 6 bases removed from V and 8 bases from J, the gap between germline ends came to 17 bases. The CDR3 is CASSPHWGRDEQFF. The CDR3 region has the DNA TGTGCCAGCAGCCCTCATTGGGGCAGGGATGAGCAGTTCTTC.

This clonotype was recorded a few times. The J gene is TRBJ2-1, the V gene TRBV20-1, with D possibly being TRBD1 (6 bases). Trimming took off 0 bases at V and 4 bases at J, with 13 bases between the two ends. Germline-derived CDR1 and CDR2 are DFQATT and SNEGSKA (reference sequence). There are 15 residues in the CDR3. The CDR3 DNA is TGCAGTGCTAGAGATCCCGACAGGTTTTACAATGAGCAGTTCTTC. Protein product: CSARDPDRFYNEQFF.

There are a few counts of this clonotype. The CDR3 DNA sequence: TGCAGTGCCCAACGATCAGGCGGCTACACCTTC. It specifies CSAQRSGGYTF. The chain uses TRBV20-1 and TRBJ1-2; D not resolved. The V end was cut by 6 bases, the J end by 8 bases, with 13 bases between. The CDR3 extends over 11 amino acids. CDR1 is DFQATT and CDR2 is SNEGSKA in the germline V gene (reference sequence).

A word on this clonotype: A read error may explain this, as a much larger clone is one base away. V and J are TRBV12-3 or TRBV12-4 and TRBJ2-1, with 8 bases fitting TRBD1. This CDR3 region has 12 residues. Trimming cost V 3 bases and J 11 bases; bases outside gene matches: 3. The CDR3 DNA follows: TGTGCCAGCAGTTTGGACAGGGTTAAGCAGTTCTTC. Translated: CASSLDRVKQFF.

The chain joins TRBV5-1 to TRBJ2-5; 11 bases agree with TRBD2. This CDR3 contains 16 residues. Germline assignment: CDR1 SGHRS and CDR2 YFSETQ. V shed 7 bases and J 5 bases; nucleotides not matched to a gene: 13. Here the CDR3 reads CASGLVLAGGQETQYF. The CDR3 nucleotides read TGCGCCAGCGGTTTGGTCCTAGCGGGAGGCCAGGAGACCCAGTACTTC.

This clonotype was picked up many times. This sequence joins TRBV9 and TRBJ2-2, with D possibly matching TRBD2 (5 bases). Germline CDR1 SGDLS, CDR2 YYNGEE. The CDR3 consists of 13 residues. V was pared by 1 base and J by 7 bases, with 8 bases between. DNA of the CDR3: TGTGCCAGCAGCGTACGGGGTCACGGGGAGCTGTTTTTT. This sequence encodes CASSVRGHGELFF.

The J gene is TRBJ1-2, the V gene TRBV5-4; no definite D call. The germline V gene has CDR1 SGHNT and CDR2 YYREEE (reference sequence). Trimming removed 5 bases from V and 2 bases from J, with 25 bases in between. The CDR3 covers 18 residues. The CDR3 here is CASSWDRLLHSANYGYTF. In DNA, the CDR3 is TGTGCCAGCAGTTGGGATAGGCTTCTACACTCGGCGAACTATGGCTACACCTTC.

This sequence joins TRBV10-3 and TRBJ2-7, with D perhaps TRBD2 (6 bases). The CDR3 consists of 15 residues. Germline V gives CDR1 ENHRY, CDR2 SYGVKD. V lost 6 bases, J lost 6 bases, and 21 bases lay in between. CDR3 amino acids: CAIRKPGGRSGEQYF. CDR3 DNA sequence: TGTGCCATCAGAAAACCCGGGGGTAGGTCTGGCGAGCAGTACTTC.

The chain is built from TRBV29-1 and TRBJ2-1; the match to TRBD2 covers 7 bases. The J segment lost 12 bases and the V segment lost 0 bases, leaving 8 bases of the junction unmatched. There are 13 residues in the CDR3. Germline assignment: CDR1 SQVTM and CDR2 ANQGSEA. CDR3 sequence: CSVEDGRAGVQFF. The CDR3 region has the DNA TGCAGCGTTGAAGATGGGAGGGCGGGTGTGCAGTTCTTC.

This clonotype came up a few times. The chain uses TRBV4-2 and TRBJ1-5; D is possibly TRBD1 (6 bases). This CDR3 is 16 amino acids long. Germline assignment: CDR1 LGHNA and CDR2 YNFKEQ. V lost 4 bases and J 0 bases, leaving 13 bases between the germline ends. In DNA form, the CDR3 reads TGTGCCAGCAGCCCCACGGGACAAGTTAGCAATCAGCCCCAGCATTTT. Translated: CASSPTGQVSNQPQHF.

The chain links TRBV5-6 to TRBJ2-7; a weak D match, TRBD2 (6 bases). The V end was cut by 2 bases, the J end by 0 bases, with 21 bases between. CDR1 is SGHDT, CDR2 YYEEEE, per germline. This CDR3 region has 18 residues. CDR3 nucleotide sequence: TGTGCCAGCAGCTTTGCCGGCCGGACTATCTCGAGCTCCTACGAGCAGTACTTC. It translates to CASSFAGRTISSSYEQYF.

This clonotype was seen many times. The rearrangement links TRBV14 to TRBJ2-1; 10 bases fit TRBD2. After removal of 0 bases from V and 0 bases from J, the junction contained 5 bases not matched to a gene. The germline CDR1 and CDR2 sequences are SGHDN and FVKESK. The CDR3 length is 18 residues. Here the CDR3 DNA reads TGTGCCAGCAGCCAAGATCGGTCTAGCGGGAGCTCCTACAATGAGCAGTTCTTC. It is translated as CASSQDRSSGSSYNEQFF.

The table lists this clonotype with a few counts. The chain couples TRBV20-1 to TRBJ2-5; 12 bases are shared with TRBD2. J lost 7 bases, V lost 5 bases, and 17 bases had no gene match. The CDR3 is 17 residues long. In germline, CDR1 is DFQATT, CDR2 SNEGSKA (reference sequence). The CDR3 loop is CSAPPLASGRARGTQYF. The CDR3 DNA sequence: TGCAGTGCTCCCCCCCTGGCTAGCGGGAGGGCCCGCGGGACCCAGTACTTC.

This clonotype was observed many times. V usage is TRBV2 and J usage is TRBJ2-7; weak D call: TRBD1 (5 bases). Germline values: CDR1 SNHLY, CDR2 FYNNEI. This CDR3 contains 15 residues. V lost 3 bases, J lost 0 bases, and 12 bases lay in between. The CDR3 DNA reads TGTGCCAGCAGTGATAGGACAACCTACTCCTACGAGCAGTACTTC. The encoded protein is CASSDRTTYSYEQYF. Together with reference TRBV2 and TRBJ2-7, the CDR3 gives the full variable domain: EPEVTQTPSHQVTQMGQEVILRCVPISNHLYFYWYRQILGQKVEFLVSFYNNEISEKSEIFDDQFSVERPDGSNFTLKIRSTKLEDSAMYFCASSDRTTYSYEQYFGPGTRLTVT.

This clonotype was found a few times. The rearrangement joins TRBV20-1 to TRBJ2-5; perhaps TRBD1 as D (6 bases). Germline V lookup: CDR1 DFQATT, CDR2 SNEGSKA (reference sequence). The V end was cut by 4 bases, the J end by 2 bases, with 11 bases between. CDR3 size: 13 residues. The CDR3 DNA is TGCAGTGCTAAGGACAGAGCACAAGAGACCCAGTACTTC. Its translation: CSAKDRAQETQYF.